The source of this T cell receptor (beta chain) is a study of T cells after yellow fever vaccination. Using its own MiXCR run on the 5' RACE reads, TCRdb lists one record per CDR3 protein. This sample has around 350,000 distinct CDR3 sequences, with 6.2% found just once. CDR1 is SGHTA, CDR2 FQGNSA, per germline. Trimming cost V 5 bases and J 0 bases; bases outside gene matches: 7. This CDR3 has 16 amino acids. The material sequenced was PBMCs, taken 5 days after the yellow fever booster vaccination. The chain employs TRBV7-2 and TRBJ1-3; 7 bases match TRBD1. The clonotype was recovered from a man in his thirties or forties who received the YFV17D yellow fever vaccine. CDR3 sequence (DNA): TGTGCCAGCAGCAATGGAGGGGGCCGCTCTGGAAACACCATATATTTT. It translates to CASSNGGGRSGNTIYF.